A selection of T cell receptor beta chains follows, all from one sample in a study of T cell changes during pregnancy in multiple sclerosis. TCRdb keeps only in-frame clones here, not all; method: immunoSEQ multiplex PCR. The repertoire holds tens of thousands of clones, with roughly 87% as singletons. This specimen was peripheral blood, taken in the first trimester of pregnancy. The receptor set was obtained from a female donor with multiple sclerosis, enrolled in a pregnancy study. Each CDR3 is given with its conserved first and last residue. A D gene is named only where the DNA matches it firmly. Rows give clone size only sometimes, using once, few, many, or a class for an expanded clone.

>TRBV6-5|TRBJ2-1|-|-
CASSRGRRHNEQFF
TGTGCCAGCAGTCGCGGGCGCCGCCACAATGAGCAGTTCTTC
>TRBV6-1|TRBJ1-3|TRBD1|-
CASSEAKSRGRNTIYF
TGTGCCAGCAGTGAAGCGAAGAGCAGGGGGCGGAACACCATATATTTT
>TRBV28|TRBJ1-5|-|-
CASSPPKRPQHF
TGTGCCAGCAGCCCACCAAAGCGGCCCCAGCATTTT
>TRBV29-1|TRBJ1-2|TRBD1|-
CSAKWTGLAMGYTF
TGCAGCGCTAAATGGACAGGGCTCGCTATGGGCTACACCTTC
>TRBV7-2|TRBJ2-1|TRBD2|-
CASSNRGTNLEQFF
TGTGCCAGCAGCAATCGCGGGACTAACCTTGAGCAGTTCTTC
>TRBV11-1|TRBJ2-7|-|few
CASSLSHSEGDEQYF
TGTGCCAGCAGCTTGTCCCACAGCGAGGGGGACGAGCAGTACTTC
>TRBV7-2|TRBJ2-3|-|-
CASSSQTGRTDTQYF
TGTGCCAGCAGCTCGCAGACAGGACGCACAGATACGCAGTATTTT
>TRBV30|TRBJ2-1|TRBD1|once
CAWRSRGNNEQFF
TGTGCCTGGAGATCCAGGGGGAACAATGAGCAGTTCTTC
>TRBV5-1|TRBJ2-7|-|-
CASSPFGGPYEQYF
TGCGCCAGCAGCCCTTTCGGGGGTCCGTACGAGCAGTACTTC
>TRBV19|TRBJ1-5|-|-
CASMQHWANNQPQHF
TGTGCCAGTATGCAACACTGGGCGAACAATCAGCCCCAGCATTTT
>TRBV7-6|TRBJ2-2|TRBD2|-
CASSLAGGIETGELFF
TGTGCCAGCAGCTTAGCGGGAGGGATAGAGACCGGGGAGCTGTTTTTT
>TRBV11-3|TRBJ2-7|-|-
CASKRTGSYEQYF
TGTGCCAGCAAGAGGACTGGCTCCTACGAGCAGTACTTC
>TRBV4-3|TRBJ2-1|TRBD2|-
CASSQAGGPVYEQFF
TGCGCCAGCAGCCAAGCGGGAGGGCCAGTATATGAGCAGTTCTTC
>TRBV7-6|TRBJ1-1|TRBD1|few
CASSRSDRGTEAFF
TGTGCCAGCAGCCGCTCTGACAGGGGCACTGAAGCTTTCTTT
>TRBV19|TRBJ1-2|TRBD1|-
CASSPGTGYGYTF
TGTGCCAGTAGTCCCGGGACAGGTTATGGCTACACCTTC
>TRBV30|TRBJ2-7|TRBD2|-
CAWGRVRIRSYEQYF
TGTGCCTGGGGGAGGGTGCGCATTCGAAGCTACGAGCAGTACTTC
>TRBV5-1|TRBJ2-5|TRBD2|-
CASSLERASGRAKDLGTQYF
TGCGCCAGCAGCTTGGAGCGGGCTAGCGGGAGGGCCAAAGATCTAGGGACCCAGTACTTC
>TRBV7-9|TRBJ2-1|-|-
CASSYEGGEQFF
TGTGCCAGCAGCTACGAGGGTGGTGAGCAGTTCTTC
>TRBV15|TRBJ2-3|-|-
CATSRAGDPGTDTQYF
TGTGCCACCAGCAGAGCAGGGGACCCAGGCACAGATACGCAGTATTTT
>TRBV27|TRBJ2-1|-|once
CASSLGFYNEQFF
TGTGCCAGCAGTTTGGGCTTTTACAATGAGCAGTTCTTC
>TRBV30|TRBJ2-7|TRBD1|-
CAWSDPNDRGNF
TGTGCCTGGAGCGACCCTAACGACAGGGGGAACTTC
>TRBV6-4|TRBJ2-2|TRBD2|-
CASSPLAGTTGELFF
TGTGCCAGCAGTCCACTAGCGGGTACAACCGGGGAGCTGTTTTTT
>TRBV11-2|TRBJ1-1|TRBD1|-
CASSVSLTGGSAEAFF
TGTGCCAGCAGCGTCTCCTTAACAGGGGGTAGCGCTGAAGCTTTCTTT
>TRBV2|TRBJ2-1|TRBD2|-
CAGKTSGNTHEQFF
TGTGCCGGAAAGACTAGCGGGAACACCCATGAGCAGTTCTTC
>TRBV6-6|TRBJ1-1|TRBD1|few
CASSYGTANTEAFF
TGTGCCAGCAGTTACGGGACAGCGAACACTGAAGCTTTCTTT
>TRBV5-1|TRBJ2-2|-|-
CASSFSRDTGELFF
TGCGCCAGCAGCTTTTCCAGGGACACCGGGGAGCTGTTTTTT
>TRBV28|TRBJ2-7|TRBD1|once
CASSGRTGETYEQYF
TGTGCCAGCAGTGGTCGGACAGGGGAAACCTACGAGCAGTACTTC
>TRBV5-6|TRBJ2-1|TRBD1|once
CASSPTGTGVGEQFF
TGTGCCAGCAGCCCAACCGGGACAGGGGTTGGGGAGCAGTTCTTC
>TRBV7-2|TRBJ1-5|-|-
CASSFYNQPQHF
TGTGCCAGCAGCTTTTACAATCAGCCCCAGCATTTT
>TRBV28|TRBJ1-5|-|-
CASTGLNSNQPQHF
TGTGCCAGCACCGGGTTAAATAGCAATCAGCCCCAGCATTTT
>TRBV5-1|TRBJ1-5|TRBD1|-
CASSPSWQGADQPQHF
TGCGCCAGCAGCCCCAGTTGGCAGGGGGCGGATCAGCCCCAGCATTTT
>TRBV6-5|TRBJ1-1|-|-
CASKQQKNTEAFF
TGTGCCAGCAAGCAACAGAAGAATACTGAAGCTTTCTTT
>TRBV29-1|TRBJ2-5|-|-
CSVEETRARETQYF
TGCAGCGTTGAAGAAACGCGGGCCCGGGAGACCCAGTACTTC
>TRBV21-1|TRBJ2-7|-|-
CASKTGQGTSGRPPYEQYF
TGTGCCAGCAAGACTGGACAGGGGACTAGCGGGAGGCCCCCCTACGAGCAGTACTTC
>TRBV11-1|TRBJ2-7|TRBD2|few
CASSFFSSGSDQYF
TGTGCCAGCAGCTTCTTTTCCAGCGGGAGTGATCAGTACTTC